This entry lists 26 T cell receptor beta chains sequenced from one sample in a study of shared clonotypes between healthy human individuals. Clones were read by immunoSEQ multiplex PCR, and TCRdb kept only the in-frame ones, dropping some. The sample yields some 2,000,000 clones, about 95% seen once. Material: naive CD4+ T cells sorted from blood. Subset denoted: CD45RA+ positively selected. The receptors were sampled from a man aged 18 to 29 in good health.

The chain links TRBV6-6 to TRBJ2-7, with TRBD2 matching 12 bases. The CDR3 is made up of 15 amino acids. The trim removed 4 bases at V and 4 bases at J, leaving 5 bases unmatched. Per germline, CDR1 MNHNY and CDR2 SVGAGI (reference sequence). CDR3 nucleotides: TGTGCCAGCAGTTCCCCTAGCGGGGGGGAATACGAGCAGTACTTC. This codes for CASSSPSGGEYEQYF.

The chain joins TRBV7-9 to TRBJ2-5, with D unresolved. This CDR3 region has 14 residues. CDR1 and CDR2 (germline): SEHNR, FQNEAQ (reference sequence). Trimming took off 1 base at V and 5 bases at J, with 11 bases between the two ends. The CDR3 is CASSLVVLSETQYF. CDR3 in DNA: TGTGCCAGCAGCTTAGTCGTCTTGTCGGAGACCCAGTACTTC.

This rearrangement joins TRBV30 to TRBJ2-7; 7 bases agree with TRBD1. The CDR3 extends over 13 amino acids. Germline trimming cut 8 bases from V and 0 bases from J; bases unmatched to any gene: 7. CDR1 is GTSNPN and CDR2 is SVGIG in the germline V gene (reference sequence). The CDR3 sequence: CAGSRDSSYEQYF. In nucleotides, the CDR3 is TGTGCCGGGTCCCGGGACAGCTCCTACGAGCAGTACTTC. Full variable domain (missing parts from reference TRBV30 and TRBJ2-7): SQTIHQWPATLVQPVGSPLSLECTVEGTSNPNLYWYRQAAGRGLQLLFYSVGIGQISSEVPQNLSASRPQDRQFILSSKKLLLSDSGFYLCAGSRDSSYEQYFGPGTRLTVT.

The chain carries TRBV5-1 and TRBJ1-6, with no clear D. The CDR3 loop spans 16 amino acids. V gave up 0 bases and J gave up 2 bases, with 9 bases separating them. Germline V lookup: CDR1 SGHRS, CDR2 YFSETQ. In nucleotides, the CDR3 is TGCGCCAGCAGCTTGGGAAAGGACCCCTATAATTCACCCCTCCACTTT. It codes for CASSLGKDPYNSPLHF.

The rearrangement joins TRBV18 to TRBJ2-7; D is possibly TRBD1 (6 bases). CDR1 is KGHSH and CDR2 is LQKENI in the germline V gene. The CDR3 sequence is 16 residues long. With 0 bases removed from V and 7 bases from J, the gap between germline ends came to 19 bases. The CDR3 region has the DNA TGTGCCAGCTCACCACCGGGGACATTTTTCTCGGGGGAGCAGTACTTC. Encoded protein: CASSPPGTFFSGEQYF.

The rearrangement links TRBV21-1 to TRBJ1-5; the table's D call of TRBD1 was not tested on the DNA. TRBV21-1 is listed as a pseudogene. The CDR3 is made up of 13 amino acids. In nucleotides, the CDR3 is TGTGCCAGAAGCACAGGGGGCAGGCAGCCCCAGCATTTT. Translating it yields CARSTGGRQPQHF.

The rearrangement links TRBV18 to TRBJ1-4, with TRBD1 as a possible D gene (5 bases). Deletions cut 5 bases from V and 8 bases from J, with 9 bases between. The CDR3 contains 12 residues. CDR1 and CDR2 (germline): KGHSH, LQKENI. CDR3 nucleotides: TGTGCCAGCTCAGACAGTTTCGAAAAACTGTTTTTT. Amino acid sequence: CASSDSFEKLFF.

The chain carries TRBV30 and TRBJ2-5; D gene uncertain. Per germline, CDR1 GTSNPN and CDR2 SVGIG (reference sequence). The CDR3 length is 11 residues. The V end lost 1 base, the J end lost 10 bases, and 10 bases lay between the germline ends. CDR3 protein: CAWSEASHQYF. For the CDR3, the DNA is TGTGCCTGGAGTGAGGCTTCCCACCAGTACTTC.

This clone has only one observation. V and J are TRBV6-6 and TRBJ2-7, with TRBD2 as a possible D gene (6 bases). This CDR3 region has 16 residues. CDR1 and CDR2 from the germline V gene are MNHNY and SVGAGI (reference sequence). V shed 5 bases and J shed 4 bases, with 21 bases lying between them. The CDR3 loop is CASSGGRDSRTYEQYF. Written as DNA, the CDR3 is TGTGCCAGCAGTGGAGGCAGGGACTCACGGACGTACGAGCAGTACTTC.

This sequence joins TRBV18 and TRBJ1-2; 8 bases fit TRBD1. Germline lookup yields CDR1 KGHSH and CDR2 LQKENI. V shed 8 bases and J 8 bases; nucleotides not matched to a gene: 13. This CDR3 spans 14 amino acids. This chain's CDR3 is CASTGQGGMEGYTF. In DNA form, the CDR3 reads TGTGCCAGCACAGGACAGGGAGGAATGGAAGGCTACACCTTC. The full variable domain, in which reference TRBV18 and TRBJ1-2 provide the parts outside the CDR3, is NAGVMQNPRHLVRRRGQEARLRCSPMKGHSHVYWYRQLPEEGLKFMVYLQKENIIDESGMPKERFSAEFPKEGPSILRIQQVVRGDSAAYFCASTGQGGMEGYTFGSGTRLTVV.

This chain joins TRBV6-6 and TRBJ1-1; D unclear. The CDR3 has 14 amino acids. Trimming left V 2 bases short and J 0 bases short, with 7 bases between. Germline V gene lookup returns CDR1 MNHNY and CDR2 SVGAGI (reference sequence). The CDR3 DNA reads as TGTGCCAGCAGTTACGACGGACTGAACACTGAAGCTTTCTTT. It codes for CASSYDGLNTEAFF.

This clone was seen a single time. Here the CDR3 DNA reads TGCGCCAGCAGCTTGGCAGGGGGCACAGGCCCCCAGGGGGAAAAACTGTTTTTT. Its translation: CASSLAGGTGPQGEKLFF. V usage is TRBV5-1 and J usage is TRBJ1-4, with 8 bases that match TRBD1. CDR3 length: 18 residues. The germline V gene encodes CDR1 SGHRS and CDR2 YFSETQ. With V trimmed by 0 bases and J by 8 bases, 15 bases remained unmatched.

This clone was recorded once. Different DNA sequences within this sample yield the same CDR3. The genes are TRBV28 and TRBJ1-3, with 7 nucleotides matching TRBD1. V lost 6 bases, J lost 1 base, and 3 bases stayed unmatched. The CDR3 totals 14 residues. The germline V gene has CDR1 MDHEN and CDR2 SYDVKM. The CDR3 region has the DNA TGTGCCAGCAGGAACAGGGGTTCTGGAAACACCATATATTTT. Translated: CASRNRGSGNTIYF.

The sample holds one count of this clone. The chain recombines TRBV5-1 with TRBJ2-5; TRBD1 might be the D (6 bases). From germline, CDR1 is SGHRS and CDR2 YFSETQ. The CDR3 consists of 14 residues. V was clipped by 2 bases and J by 1 base, with 9 bases between them. The CDR3 sequence: CASSFWGRQETQYF. In DNA, the CDR3 is TGCGCCAGCAGCTTTTGGGGGCGCCAAGAGACCCAGTACTTC.

Only a few counts were recorded for this clone. The chain couples TRBV30 to TRBJ2-2; tentatively, D is TRBD2 (5 bases). V was trimmed by 4 bases and J by 5 bases, leaving 14 bases between them. Germline V gene sequence: CDR1 GTSNPN, CDR2 SVGIG (reference sequence). The CDR3 consists of 14 residues. Here the CDR3 reads CAWNVGVITGELFF. In DNA, the CDR3 is TGTGCCTGGAATGTGGGAGTAATAACCGGGGAGCTGTTTTTT.

The chain combines TRBV5-4 with TRBJ2-7; possibly TRBD1 or TRBD2 for D (5 bases each). The V end lost 2 bases, the J end lost 6 bases, and 15 bases lay between the germline ends. Per germline, CDR1 SGHNT and CDR2 YYREEE (reference sequence). The CDR3 totals 14 residues. This chain's CDR3 is CASSFKRGTLEQYF. The CDR3 DNA follows: TGTGCCAGCAGCTTCAAGCGAGGGACCCTCGAGCAGTACTTC.

The CDR3 reads CASSLQAGGDSEQFF. In DNA form, the CDR3 reads TGTGCCAGCAGCTTACAAGCGGGAGGTGATTCTGAGCAGTTCTTC. The rearrangement joins TRBV7-9 to TRBJ2-1; TRBD2 matches 9 bases. Germline CDR1 and CDR2: SEHNR and FQNEAQ (reference sequence). J gave up 9 bases and V 2 bases, and 8 bases lay outside the gene matches. The CDR3 has 15 amino acids. The complete variable domain, with remaining parts taken from reference TRBV7-9 and TRBJ2-1, reads DTGVSQNPRHKITKRGQNVTFRCDPISEHNRLYWYRQTLGQGPEFLTYFQNEAQLEKSRLLSDRFSAERPKGSFSTLEIQRTEQGDSAMYLCASSLQAGGDSEQFFGPGTRLTVL.

As for this clone: The sample contains more than one DNA sequence encoding this CDR3. V gene TRBV5-1 combines with J gene TRBJ2-1; 7 bases align to TRBD2. Germline trimming cut 0 bases from V and 7 bases from J; bases unmatched to any gene: 4. The CDR3 has 14 amino acids. CDR1 and CDR2 (germline): SGHRS, YFSETQ. In DNA form, the CDR3 reads TGCGCCAGCAGCTTGGTCGCCGGGGGGAATGAGCAGTTCTTC. Residues: CASSLVAGGNEQFF.

The chain couples TRBV19 to TRBJ2-1; D possibly corresponds to TRBD2 (5 bases). The CDR3 has 10 amino acids. Germline CDR1 reads LNHDA; CDR2 reads SQIVND (reference sequence). Deletions cut 7 bases from V and 7 bases from J, with 5 bases between. CDR3 nucleotides: TGTGCCAGTACGGGGAATGAGCAGTTCTTC. It translates to CASTGNEQFF. The full variable domain, in which reference TRBV19 and TRBJ2-1 provide the parts outside the CDR3, is DGGITQSPKYLFRKEGQNVTLSCEQNLNHDAMYWYRQDPGQGLRLIYYSQIVNDFQKGDIAEGYSVSREKKESFPLTVTSAQKNPTAFYLCASTGNEQFFGPGTRLTVL.

This chain connects TRBV9 to TRBJ1-5; 8 bases fit TRBD1. The V gene end was trimmed by 2 bases and the J gene end by 4 bases; junction bases not matched to a gene: 5. CDR3 size: 15 residues. The germline gives CDR1 SGDLS, CDR2 YYNGEE. The CDR3, as DNA: TGTGCCAGCAGCGTCGGACAGGGAGTAAATCAGCCCCAGCATTTT. Residues: CASSVGQGVNQPQHF.

This sequence joins TRBV29-1 and TRBJ1-3; 9 bases line up with TRBD1. The CDR3 covers 15 residues. CDR1 is SQVTM and CDR2 is ANQGSEA in the germline V gene. V trimming: 5 bases; J trimming: 3 bases; junction bases outside the gene matches: 8. In DNA form, the CDR3 reads TGCAGCGTTAATTTCGGGACAGGGTTTGGAAACACCATATATTTT. It encodes CSVNFGTGFGNTIYF.

Details on this clone: This specimen includes other DNA sequences encoding the same CDR3. The genes are TRBV5-4 and TRBJ1-2; D possibly corresponds to TRBD1 (5 bases). V lost 1 base to trimming and J lost 3 bases, with 7 bases between them. The length of the CDR3 is 13 residues. Germline CDR1 is SGHNT and CDR2 is YYREEE (reference sequence). CDR3 coding DNA: TGTGCCAGCAGCTTGACAGGTGACTATGGCTACACCTTC. Its protein is CASSLTGDYGYTF.

CDR3 residues: CASSLGAGHYEQYF. CDR3 nucleotide sequence: TGTGCCAGCAGCCTAGGGGCAGGACACTACGAGCAGTACTTC. The chain couples TRBV7-2 to TRBJ2-7; perhaps TRBD1 as D (5 bases). V lost 5 bases and J lost 3, with 14 bases in between. The CDR3 covers 14 residues. CDR1 SGHTA and CDR2 FQGNSA come from the germline V gene. Full variable domain (rest looked up from reference TRBV7-2 and TRBJ2-7): GAGVSQSPSNKVTEKGKDVELRCDPISGHTALYWYRQSLGQGLEFLIYFQGNSAPDKSGLPSDRFSAERTGGSVSTLTIQRTQQEDSAVYLCASSLGAGHYEQYFGPGTRLTVT.

The chain joins TRBV19 to TRBJ1-1, with a weak D call TRBD1 (6 bases). CDR1 and CDR2 (germline): LNHDA, SQIVND (reference sequence). The ends were cut back, 5 bases at V and 1 base at J, with 14 bases in the middle. The CDR3 loop spans 15 amino acids. The DNA of the CDR3 is TGTGCCAGTAGTTTTTTACAGGGAGGGAACACTGAAGCTTTCTTT. Amino acids: CASSFLQGGNTEAFF.

The J gene is TRBJ1-2, the V gene TRBV6-6, with D hard to call. Germline CDR1 MNHNY, CDR2 SVGAGI (reference sequence). Between the trimmed V and J ends, which lost 8 bases and 5 bases, there was a span of 12 bases. This CDR3 spans 12 amino acids. Here the CDR3 reads CASGTPIYGYTF. In nucleotides, the CDR3 is TGTGCCAGCGGAACCCCAATTTATGGCTACACCTTC.

Remarks on this clone: At one of its ends the junction is not consistent with the germline gene, which may arise from a read error. The V gene is TRBV7-7, the J gene TRBJ2-1; D may be TRBD1 (5 bases). Germline-derived CDR1 and CDR2 are SSHAT and FNYEAQ (reference sequence). The length of the CDR3 is 15 residues. The CDR3 sequence is CASSLGDNSYNEQFF. CDR3 nucleotide sequence: TGTGCTAGCAGCTTAGGGGATAACTCCTACAATGAGCAGTTCTTC. The full variable domain, with the rest looked up from reference TRBV7-7 and TRBJ2-1, is GAGVSQSPRYKVTKRGQDVTLRCDPISSHATLYWYQQALGQGPEFLTYFNYEAQPDKSGLPSDRFSAERPEGSISTLTIQRTEQRDSAMYRCASSLGDNSYNEQFFGPGTRLTVL.